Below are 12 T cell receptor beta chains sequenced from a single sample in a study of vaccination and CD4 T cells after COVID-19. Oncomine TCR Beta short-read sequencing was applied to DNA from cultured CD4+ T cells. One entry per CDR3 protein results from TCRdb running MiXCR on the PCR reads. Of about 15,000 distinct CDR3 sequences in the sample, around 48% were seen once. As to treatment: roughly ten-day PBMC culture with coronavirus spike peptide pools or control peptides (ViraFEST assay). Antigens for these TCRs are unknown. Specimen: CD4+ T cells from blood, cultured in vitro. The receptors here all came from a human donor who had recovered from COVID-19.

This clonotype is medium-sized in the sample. CDR3 coding DNA: TGTGCCAGCAGTAGATCTACAGGGGCCAGCAATCAGCCCCAGCATTTT. Its protein is CASSRSTGASNQPQHF. V usage is TRBV6-1 and J usage is TRBJ1-5, with 7 bases aligning to TRBD1. V dropped 5 bases and J dropped 1; count of bases not matched to a gene: 8. Per germline, CDR1 MNHNS and CDR2 SASEGT. The CDR3 is 16 amino acids.

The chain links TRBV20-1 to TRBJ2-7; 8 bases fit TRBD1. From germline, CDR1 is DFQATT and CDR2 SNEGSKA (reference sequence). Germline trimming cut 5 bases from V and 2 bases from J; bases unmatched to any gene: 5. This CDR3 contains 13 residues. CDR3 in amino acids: CSAGDRFPYEQYF. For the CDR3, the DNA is TGCAGTGCTGGGGACAGGTTCCCCTACGAGCAGTACTTC.

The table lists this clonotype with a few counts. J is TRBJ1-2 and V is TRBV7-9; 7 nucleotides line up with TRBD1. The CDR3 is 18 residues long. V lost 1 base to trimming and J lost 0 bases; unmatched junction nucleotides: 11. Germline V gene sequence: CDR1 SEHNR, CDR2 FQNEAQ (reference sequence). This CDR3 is CASSLDSWWDSPNYGYTF. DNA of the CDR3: TGTGCCAGCAGCTTAGATTCATGGTGGGACAGTCCTAACTATGGCTACACCTTC.

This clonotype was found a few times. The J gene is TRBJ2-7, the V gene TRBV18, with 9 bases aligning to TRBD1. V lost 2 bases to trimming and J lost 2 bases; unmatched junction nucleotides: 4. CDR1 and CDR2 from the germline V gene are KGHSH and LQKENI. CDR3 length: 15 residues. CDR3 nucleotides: TGTGCCAGCTCACCAAGGACAGGGGACACCTACGAGCAGTACTTC. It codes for CASSPRTGDTYEQYF.

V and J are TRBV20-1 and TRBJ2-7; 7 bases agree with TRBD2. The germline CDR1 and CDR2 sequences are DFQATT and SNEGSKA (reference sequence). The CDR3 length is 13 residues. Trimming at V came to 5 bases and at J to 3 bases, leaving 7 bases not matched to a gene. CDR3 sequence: CSAGKPSGYEQYF. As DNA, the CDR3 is TGCAGTGCTGGCAAACCTAGCGGCTACGAGCAGTACTTC.

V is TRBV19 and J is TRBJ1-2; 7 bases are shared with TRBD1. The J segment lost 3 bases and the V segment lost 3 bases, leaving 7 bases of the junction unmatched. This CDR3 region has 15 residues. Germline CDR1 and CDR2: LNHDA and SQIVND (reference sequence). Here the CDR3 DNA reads TGTGCCAGTAGTATCTTCGCAGGGGGAGACTATGGCTACACCTTC. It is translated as CASSIFAGGDYGYTF. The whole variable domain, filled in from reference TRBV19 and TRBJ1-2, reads DGGITQSPKYLFRKEGQNVTLSCEQNLNHDAMYWYRQDPGQGLRLIYYSQIVNDFQKGDIAEGYSVSREKKESFPLTVTSAQKNPTAFYLCASSIFAGGDYGYTFGSGTRLTVV.

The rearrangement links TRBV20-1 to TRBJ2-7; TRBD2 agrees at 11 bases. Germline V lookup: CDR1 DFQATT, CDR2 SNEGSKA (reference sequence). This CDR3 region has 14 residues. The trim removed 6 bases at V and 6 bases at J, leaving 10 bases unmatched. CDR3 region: CSARTSGSYGEQYF. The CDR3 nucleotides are TGCAGTGCAAGGACTAGCGGGTCCTATGGCGAGCAGTACTTC.

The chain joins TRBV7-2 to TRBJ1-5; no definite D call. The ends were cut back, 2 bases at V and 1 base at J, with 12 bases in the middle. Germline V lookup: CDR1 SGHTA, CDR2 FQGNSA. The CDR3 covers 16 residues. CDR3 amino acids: CASSLLPAPSNQPQHF. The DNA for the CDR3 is TGTGCCAGCAGCTTATTGCCCGCCCCCAGCAATCAGCCCCAGCATTTT.

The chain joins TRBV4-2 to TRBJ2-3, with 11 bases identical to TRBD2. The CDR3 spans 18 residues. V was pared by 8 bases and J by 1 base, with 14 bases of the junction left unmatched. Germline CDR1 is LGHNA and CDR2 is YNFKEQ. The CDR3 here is CASLGSSGRITRTDTQYF. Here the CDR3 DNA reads TGTGCCAGCCTAGGATCTAGCGGGAGGATTACTCGCACAGATACGCAGTATTTT.

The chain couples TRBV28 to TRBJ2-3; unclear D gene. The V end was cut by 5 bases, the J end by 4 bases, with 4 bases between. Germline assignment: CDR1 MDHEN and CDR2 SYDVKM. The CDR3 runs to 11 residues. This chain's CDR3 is CASSSPDTQYF. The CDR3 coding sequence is TGTGCCAGCAGTAGCCCAGATACGCAGTATTTT.

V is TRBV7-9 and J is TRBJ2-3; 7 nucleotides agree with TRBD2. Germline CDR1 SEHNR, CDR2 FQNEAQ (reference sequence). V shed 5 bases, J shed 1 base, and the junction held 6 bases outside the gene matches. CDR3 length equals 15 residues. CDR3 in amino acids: CASSPQGGGTDTQYF. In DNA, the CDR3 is TGTGCCAGCAGCCCCCAGGGAGGGGGCACAGATACGCAGTATTTT.

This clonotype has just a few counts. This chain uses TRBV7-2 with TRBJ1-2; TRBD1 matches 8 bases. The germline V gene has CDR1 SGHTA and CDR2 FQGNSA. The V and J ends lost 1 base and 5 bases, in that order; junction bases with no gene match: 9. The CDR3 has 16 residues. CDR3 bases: TGTGCCAGCAGCTTAGACTCCGACAGGGGAAGGTATGGCTACACCTTC. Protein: CASSLDSDRGRYGYTF. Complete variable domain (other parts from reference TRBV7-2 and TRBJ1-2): GAGVSQSPSNKVTEKGKDVELRCDPISGHTALYWYRQSLGQGLEFLIYFQGNSAPDKSGLPSDRFSAERTGGSVSTLTIQRTQQEDSAVYLCASSLDSDRGRYGYTFGSGTRLTVV.